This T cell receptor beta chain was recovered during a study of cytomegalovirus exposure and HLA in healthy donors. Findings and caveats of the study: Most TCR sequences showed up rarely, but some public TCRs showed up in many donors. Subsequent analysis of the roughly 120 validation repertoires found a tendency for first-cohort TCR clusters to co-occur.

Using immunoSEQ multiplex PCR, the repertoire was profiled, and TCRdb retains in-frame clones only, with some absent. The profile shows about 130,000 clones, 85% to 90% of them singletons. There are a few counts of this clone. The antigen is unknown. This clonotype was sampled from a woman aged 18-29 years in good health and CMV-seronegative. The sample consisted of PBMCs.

CDR3 residues: CAWSVIFGFRETQYF. CDR3 DNA: TGTGCCTGGAGTGTAATTTTTGGGTTCAGGGAGACCCAGTACTTC. V and J are TRBV30 and TRBJ2-5; D call uncertain. The V end was cut by 0 bases, the J end by 5 bases, with 16 bases between. The CDR3 sequence is 15 residues long. Germline loops: CDR1 GTSNPN, CDR2 SVGIG (reference sequence).